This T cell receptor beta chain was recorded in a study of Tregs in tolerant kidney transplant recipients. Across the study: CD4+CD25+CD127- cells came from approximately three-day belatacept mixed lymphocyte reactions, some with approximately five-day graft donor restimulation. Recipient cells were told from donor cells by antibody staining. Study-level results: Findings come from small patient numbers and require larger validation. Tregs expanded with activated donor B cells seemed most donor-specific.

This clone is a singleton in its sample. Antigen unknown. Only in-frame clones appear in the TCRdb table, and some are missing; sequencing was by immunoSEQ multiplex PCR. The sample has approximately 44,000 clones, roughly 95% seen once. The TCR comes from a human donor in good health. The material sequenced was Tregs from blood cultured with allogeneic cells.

The CDR3: CAWSVPWAGPSYEQYF. CDR3 DNA sequence: TGTGCCTGGAGTGTACCTTGGGCAGGCCCTTCCTACGAGCAGTACTTC. This chain joins TRBV30 and TRBJ2-7; no definite D call. Germline lookup yields CDR1 GTSNPN and CDR2 SVGIG (reference sequence). The CDR3 has 16 amino acids. Trimming took 0 bases from V and 1 from J, leaving 16 bases between them.